The 5 T cell receptor beta chains listed next were all sequenced from one sample in a study of identical twins. Via MiXCR, TCRdb re-called the 5' RACE reads, giving one row per CDR3 protein. The repertoire holds approximately 500,000 distinct CDR3 sequences, with roughly 15% as singletons. These data are also associated with another study on yellow fever vaccine responses in identical twins.

What was sequenced was CD4+ T cells sorted from blood. The receptor set was obtained from a woman aged 18-30 years in good health.

This clonotype has only a few counts. This chain links TRBV28 with TRBJ2-5, with 7 bases matching TRBD1. Germline V lookup: CDR1 MDHEN, CDR2 SYDVKM. The CDR3 consists of 15 residues. Unmatched junction bases numbered 12, after V lost 4 bases and J lost 7 bases. CDR3 sequence reads: CASSSGQPRGWTQYF. CDR3 DNA sequence: TGTGCCAGCAGTTCGGGACAGCCCCGAGGGTGGACCCAGTACTTC.

The rearrangement links TRBV18 to TRBJ2-3, with 7 nucleotides matching TRBD2. Germline V CDR1 and CDR2: KGHSH, LQKENI. The CDR3 has 16 amino acids. After removal of 1 base from V and 2 bases from J, the junction contained 6 bases not matched to a gene. CDR3 residues: CASSPRIAGDTDTQYF. The CDR3 DNA reads as TGTGCCAGCTCACCACGAATAGCGGGCGACACAGATACGCAGTATTTT.

A single count supports this clonotype. The chain employs TRBV4-1 and TRBJ2-2, with 11 bases aligning to TRBD2. This CDR3 contains 19 residues. Germline values: CDR1 MGHRA, CDR2 YSYEKL. Trimming at V came to 1 base and at J to 2 bases, leaving 9 bases not matched to a gene. The chain's CDR3 is CASSQGRWGTSGNTGELFF. The CDR3 DNA follows: TGCGCCAGCAGCCAAGGAAGGTGGGGGACTAGCGGCAACACCGGGGAGCTGTTTTTT.

This chain links TRBV7-8 with TRBJ2-2; D remains unclear. Germline V gene lookup returns CDR1 SGHVS and CDR2 FQNEAQ. CDR3 length: 13 residues. Trimming cost V 3 bases and J 6 bases, with 8 bases left between them. The CDR3: CASSFSTPGELFF. CDR3 coding DNA: TGTGCCAGCAGCTTTTCTACCCCCGGGGAGCTGTTTTTT. The full variable domain, with the rest looked up from reference TRBV7-8 and TRBJ2-2, is GAGVSQSPRYKVAKRGQDVALRCDPISGHVSLFWYQQALGQGPEFLTYFQNEAQLDKSGLPSDRFFAERPEGSVSTLKIQRTQQEDSAVYLCASSFSTPGELFFGEGSRLTVL.

The chain has TRBV2 and TRBJ1-5; no clear D. V was trimmed by 5 bases and J by 7 bases, leaving 12 bases between them. In germline, CDR1 is SNHLY, CDR2 FYNNEI. CDR3 length: 13 residues. CDR3 in DNA: TGTGCCAGCAGTCGGCAGTTTCAACAGCCCCAGCATTTT. Translated, it gives CASSRQFQQPQHF.